The 17 T cell receptor beta chains below come from one sample, sequenced in a study of response to subunit inactivated influenza vaccine. TCRdb redid the calling of the RT-PCR reads with MiXCR, one entry per CDR3 protein. Of approximately 530,000 distinct CDR3 sequences detected, approximately 12% appear once; the ten largest clones hold around 13%. Sequenced material: PBMCs from blood, taken roughly 46 days after vaccination. The receptors shown here come from a man in his fifties who received an inactivated influenza vaccine.

This clonotype has just a few counts. The chain employs TRBV20-1 and TRBJ2-2; 12 bases fit TRBD2. Germline CDR1 DFQATT, CDR2 SNEGSKA (reference sequence). Trimming at V came to 4 bases and at J to 4 bases, leaving 1 base not matched to a gene. The CDR3 consists of 14 residues. The CDR3 here is CSATSGGATGELFF. In DNA, the CDR3 is TGCAGTGCTACTAGCGGGGGGGCCACCGGGGAGCTGTTTTTT.

The rearrangement uses TRBV12-3 or TRBV12-4 and TRBJ1-1; D gene uncertain. V shed 3 bases and J shed 0 bases, with 8 bases lying between them. The CDR3 consists of 14 residues. The CDR3 here is CASSLLIMNTEAFF. The CDR3 DNA follows: TGTGCCAGCAGTTTGTTGATCATGAACACTGAAGCTTTCTTT.

The chain couples TRBV4-1 to TRBJ1-3; D gene uncertain. The CDR3 contains 12 residues. Germline V gene data show CDR1 as MGHRA and CDR2 as YSYEKL. V was pared by 7 bases and J by 4 bases, with 8 bases between. In nucleotides, the CDR3 is TGCGCCAGCAAGGGAGTCGGAAACACCATATATTTT. This encodes CASKGVGNTIYF.

This clonotype has a count of ten or more. This chain joins TRBV3-1 and TRBJ2-1; 12 bases match TRBD2. The junction had 9 bases not matched to a gene; V was cut back by 3 bases and J by 0 bases. CDR1 and CDR2 (germline): LGHDT, YNNKEL (reference sequence). The CDR3 has 19 residues. The CDR3 sequence is CASSHRGLAGWSSYNEQFF. The CDR3 DNA reads as TGTGCCAGCAGCCACAGAGGACTAGCGGGGTGGAGCTCCTACAATGAGCAGTTCTTC.

V and J are TRBV5-1 and TRBJ1-4; the D gene is possibly TRBD1 (6 bases). CDR3 length: 15 residues. Germline V lookup: CDR1 SGHRS, CDR2 YFSETQ. V was shortened by 4 bases and J by 2 bases, with 12 bases between the two germline ends. The CDR3 sequence is CASSKTGQTNEKLFF. The CDR3 DNA follows: TGCGCCAGCAGCAAAACAGGGCAGACTAATGAAAAACTGTTTTTT.

The chain couples TRBV20-1 to TRBJ2-1, with TRBD2 matching over 9 bases. With V trimmed by 6 bases and J by 1 base, 10 bases remained unmatched. CDR1 and CDR2 (germline): DFQATT, SNEGSKA (reference sequence). There are 16 residues in the CDR3. CDR3 protein: CSAPPARGGSYNEQFF. The CDR3, as DNA: TGCAGTGCCCCCCCCGCGCGGGGGGGATCCTACAATGAGCAGTTCTTC.

The V and J genes are TRBV20-1 and TRBJ2-5; TRBD2 matches 8 bases. Germline trimming cut 5 bases from V and 1 base from J; bases unmatched to any gene: 9. The length of the CDR3 is 15 residues. From germline, CDR1 is DFQATT and CDR2 SNEGSKA (reference sequence). CDR3 sequence: CSAGVAGMGQETQYF. The CDR3 region has the DNA TGCAGTGCTGGGGTAGCGGGAATGGGCCAAGAGACCCAGTACTTC.

This clonotype has at least ten counts. The chain has TRBV29-1 and TRBJ1-4; D not resolved. From germline, CDR1 is SQVTM and CDR2 ANQGSEA. This CDR3 is 14 amino acids long. Trimming took 5 bases from V and 6 from J, leaving 16 bases between them. CDR3 in DNA: TGCAGCGTTTTTTATCCAGGTCTGGATGAAAAACTGTTTTTT. Translated, it gives CSVFYPGLDEKLFF.

In this sample, this clonotype turned up a few times. The chain combines TRBV20-1 with TRBJ1-1; D unclear. Germline-derived CDR1 and CDR2 are DFQATT and SNEGSKA (reference sequence). This CDR3 has 14 amino acids. Between the trimmed V and J ends, which lost 5 bases and 4 bases, there was a span of 17 bases. CDR3 DNA sequence: TGCAGTGCTCCCCGACACTCCCGGCCCACTGAAGCTTTCTTT. It yields the protein CSAPRHSRPTEAFF.

The chain has TRBV11-2 and TRBJ1-2; 8 nucleotides agree with TRBD1. The V and J ends lost 4 bases and 7 bases, in that order; junction bases with no gene match: 5. This CDR3 is 13 amino acids long. The germline gives CDR1 SGHAT, CDR2 FQNNGV. The CDR3, as DNA: TGTGCCAGCAGCTCGGAGACAGGGGCTGGCTACACCTTC. This encodes CASSSETGAGYTF.

The CDR3 DNA reads as TGTGCCAGCATGGTGGGAGAGCCCCCAGAGACCCAGTACTTC. Its translation: CASMVGEPPETQYF. The chain joins TRBV12-3 or TRBV12-4 to TRBJ2-5, with D perhaps matching TRBD2 (5 bases). This CDR3 comprises 14 residues. Trimming took off 7 bases at V and 4 bases at J, with 16 bases between the two ends.

The chain links TRBV11-2 to TRBJ1-4; TRBD1 agrees at 9 bases. Germline V gene lookup returns CDR1 SGHAT and CDR2 FQNNGV. V dropped 0 bases and J dropped 3; count of bases not matched to a gene: 11. The CDR3 is 19 amino acids. CDR3 DNA sequence: TGTGCCAGCAGCTTAGACTCTTCGGGGACAGGGCATCCTAATGAAAAACTGTTTTTT. This encodes CASSLDSSGTGHPNEKLFF.

This clonotype was seen many times. An end of the junction differs from the germline gene, which may be a read error. The V and J genes are TRBV20-1 and TRBJ2-1; 11 nucleotides align to TRBD2. Germline V gene data show CDR1 as DFQATT and CDR2 as SNEGSKA (reference sequence). This CDR3 has 13 residues. CDR3 amino acids: CSARGQTSGSAFF. For the CDR3, the DNA is TGCAGTGCGAGAGGGCAAACTAGCGGGAGCGCGTTCTTC.

This chain uses TRBV11-2 with TRBJ2-7; D might be TRBD1 or TRBD2, each matching 6 bases. The CDR3 consists of 15 residues. V lost 1 base and J 5 bases, leaving 15 bases between the germline ends. Germline V gene sequence: CDR1 SGHAT, CDR2 FQNNGV. CDR3 amino acids: CASSLGGQRANEQYF. The CDR3, as DNA: TGTGCCAGCAGCTTAGGGGGGCAGCGGGCCAACGAGCAGTACTTC. The entire variable domain, with the rest obtained from reference TRBV11-2 and TRBJ2-7, is as follows: EAGVAQSPRYKIIEKRQSVAFWCNPISGHATLYWYQQILGQGPKLLIQFQNNGVVDDSQLPKDRFSAERLKGVDSTLKIQPAKLEDSAVYLCASSLGGQRANEQYFGPGTRLTVT.

V is TRBV7-9 and J is TRBJ2-1, with TRBD2 identical over 10 bases. The CDR3 loop spans 15 amino acids. Germline V gene lookup returns CDR1 SEHNR and CDR2 FQNEAQ (reference sequence). The V segment lost 5 bases and the J segment 5 bases; nucleotides outside the gene matches: 6. The CDR3 DNA is TGTGCCAGCAGCCCGGGACTAGCGAGCGACAATGAGCAGTTCTTC. It yields the protein CASSPGLASDNEQFF.

The chain joins TRBV24-1 to TRBJ2-1; the D call may be TRBD1 or TRBD2 (6 bases each). V lost 0 bases and J 7 bases, leaving 15 bases between the germline ends. Germline loops: CDR1 KGHDR, CDR2 SFDVKD. The CDR3 has 16 residues. CDR3 DNA: TGTGCCACCAGTGATTTGACGACAGGTGGGGGGAATGAGCAGTTCTTC. The encoded protein is CATSDLTTGGGNEQFF.

This clonotype appeared a few times. The chain uses TRBV4-3 and TRBJ1-4; 9 bases line up with TRBD1. With 4 bases clipped from V and 7 bases from J, the junction kept 7 bases outside the gene matches. Germline V gene lookup returns CDR1 LGHNA and CDR2 YSLEER. This CDR3 has 15 amino acids. CDR3 nucleotide sequence: TGCGCCAGCAGCCGCAAACGGACAGGGGTTGAAAAACTGTTTTTT. Translation: CASSRKRTGVEKLFF.